The 22 T cell receptor beta chains in this list originate from one sample, sequenced in a study of blood T cells in healthy people across ages. With a J-beta primer mix and a sample-barcoded 5' primer, a second PCR ran about 7 to 12 cycles. TCRdb independently ran MiXCR on the 5' RACE reads; one entry per CDR3 protein. The sample yields over a million distinct CDR3 sequences, approximately 39% seen once. Sequencing input: blood. Receptors were obtained from a woman aged 18 to 35 in good health.

CDR3 sequence: CSGRGGNTEAFF. In nucleotides, the CDR3 is TGCAGTGGAAGGGGAGGTAACACTGAAGCTTTCTTT. This chain links TRBV20-1 with TRBJ1-1, with D perhaps TRBD1 (5 bases). Germline CDR1 DFQATT, CDR2 SNEGSKA (reference sequence). The V and J ends lost 7 bases and 2 bases respectively, with 11 bases between them. The CDR3 extends over 12 amino acids.

J is TRBJ2-7 and V is TRBV27; no clear D. This CDR3 is 13 amino acids long. Germline CDR1 and CDR2: MNHEY and SMNVEV (reference sequence). Between the trimmed V and J ends, which lost 5 bases and 4 bases, there was a span of 12 bases. As DNA, the CDR3 is TGTGCCAGCAGTCTTACTCAGGAATACGAGCAGTACTTC. Protein: CASSLTQEYEQYF.

This chain connects TRBV29-1 to TRBJ1-5; TRBD1 aligns across 7 bases. This CDR3 is 15 amino acids long. Per the germline V gene, CDR1 is SQVTM and CDR2 is ANQGSEA. V was pared by 5 bases and J by 4 bases, with 11 bases of the junction left unmatched. CDR3: CSVQGGTGFNQPQHF. The CDR3 DNA reads as TGCAGCGTTCAGGGGGGCACAGGGTTTAATCAGCCCCAGCATTTT.

This clonotype was counted only a few times. The V call is TRBV6-4, the J call TRBJ2-1, with 10 bases matching TRBD2. J lost 7 bases, V lost 6 bases, and 9 bases had no gene match. The germline V gene has CDR1 MRHNA and CDR2 SNTAGT. This CDR3 contains 15 residues. The DNA of the CDR3 is TGTGCCAGCAGAGAAAGCGGGGGGGCAGGGAATGAGCAGTTCTTC. Its protein product is CASRESGGAGNEQFF.

As for this clonotype: A read error may account for a junction end that differs from germline. The chain has TRBV18 and TRBJ1-4, with D hard to call. Germline CDR1 reads KGHSH; CDR2 reads LQKENI. CDR3 size: 15 residues. The CDR3 protein is CASLPPESSNEKLFF. In DNA, the CDR3 is TGTGCCAGCTTACCACCCGAAAGTAGTAATGAAAAACTGTTTTTT.

This chain connects TRBV6-5 to TRBJ1-1; perhaps TRBD1 as D (5 bases). This CDR3 has 15 amino acids. Germline CDR1 and CDR2: MNHEY and SVGAGI. Trimming took off 6 bases at V and 4 bases at J, with 18 bases between the two ends. Here the CDR3 reads CASSPGGIRGTEAFF. CDR3 bases: TGTGCCAGCAGCCCCGGGGGAATTCGGGGCACTGAAGCTTTCTTT.

This clonotype was seen at least ten times. The rearrangement joins TRBV3-1 to TRBJ2-1; D ambiguous. V lost 4 bases, J lost 3 bases, and 10 bases lay in between. The CDR3 loop spans 14 amino acids. Germline V gives CDR1 LGHDT, CDR2 YNNKEL (reference sequence). The CDR3 nucleotides read TGTGCCAGCAGCCCAGACTGGGACTACAATGAGCAGTTCTTC. Protein: CASSPDWDYNEQFF.

This clonotype was found once. The J gene is TRBJ1-2, the V gene TRBV6-5, with D perhaps matching TRBD1 (5 bases). In germline, CDR1 is MNHEY, CDR2 SVGAGI. Trimming took off 6 bases at V and 7 bases at J, with 18 bases between the two ends. The CDR3 spans 14 residues. CDR3 sequence: CASRYGRQFVGYTF. The CDR3 nucleotides read TGTGCCAGCAGGTACGGACGACAGTTCGTTGGCTACACCTTC.

V gene TRBV27 combines with J gene TRBJ2-1, with a possible D match to TRBD2 (5 bases). Trimming took 3 bases from V and 0 from J, leaving 15 bases between them. The CDR3 runs to 17 residues. Germline loops: CDR1 MNHEY, CDR2 SMNVEV (reference sequence). CDR3 amino acids: CASSFLSLAGSYNEQFF. In DNA, the CDR3 is TGTGCCAGCAGTTTTTTGTCGCTAGCAGGCTCCTACAATGAGCAGTTCTTC.

This clonotype was detected only a few times. The chain couples TRBV27 to TRBJ1-4; TRBD1 might be the D (6 bases). V lost 7 bases and J 8 bases, leaving 14 bases between the germline ends. The CDR3 runs 13 residues. Germline V gene lookup returns CDR1 MNHEY and CDR2 SMNVEV (reference sequence). The CDR3 bases are TGTGCCAGCACGCAACAGGGTAGCGAAAAACTGTTTTTT. Amino acids: CASTQQGSEKLFF.

The sample holds a few counts of this clonotype. The chain combines TRBV4-2 with TRBJ2-5; possibly TRBD2 for D (6 bases). From germline, CDR1 is LGHNA and CDR2 YNFKEQ. The CDR3 has 13 residues. V lost 2 bases, J lost 5 bases, and 9 bases lay in between. The CDR3 sequence is CASSQPSGETQYF. The CDR3, as DNA: TGTGCCAGCAGCCAACCAAGCGGGGAGACCCAGTACTTC.

This clonotype was recorded a few times. V usage is TRBV12-3 or TRBV12-4 and J usage is TRBJ1-4; perhaps TRBD1 as D (6 bases). This CDR3 is built from 14 residues. Between the trimmed V and J ends, which lost 3 bases and 8 bases, there was a span of 13 bases. CDR3 coding DNA: TGTGCCAGCAGTTTGGGCAGGGGAGGGGAAAAACTGTTTTTT. It is translated as CASSLGRGGEKLFF.

V usage is TRBV4-1 and J usage is TRBJ1-4; no clear D. The CDR3 runs 16 residues. Germline V gene data show CDR1 as MGHRA and CDR2 as YSYEKL. V was cut by 0 bases and J by 7 bases, with 15 bases left in between. The CDR3 loop reads CASSQEMSPTGEKLFF. CDR3 nucleotides: TGCGCCAGCAGCCAAGAAATGAGTCCCACCGGTGAAAAACTGTTTTTT.

This clonotype was recorded many times. The junction departs from germline at one end; a sequencing error may be responsible. The chain combines TRBV5-1 with TRBJ2-5; D gene uncertain. In germline, CDR1 is SGHRS, CDR2 YFSETQ. The CDR3 is made up of 12 amino acids. CDR3 bases: TGTGCCAGCAGCTTAACCCAAGAGACCCAGTACTTC. Protein product: CASSLTQETQYF.

CDR3 sequence reads: CSARRGGWETQYF. CDR3 bases: TGCAGTGCTAGGCGGGGGGGCTGGGAGACCCAGTACTTC. This chain uses TRBV20-1 with TRBJ2-5; 9 bases align to TRBD2. V gave up 3 bases and J gave up 5 bases; unmatched junction bases: 4. Germline V lookup: CDR1 DFQATT, CDR2 SNEGSKA (reference sequence). The CDR3 sequence is 13 residues long.

V usage is TRBV28 and J usage is TRBJ2-5; D is perhaps TRBD1 (5 bases). V was shortened by 2 bases and J by 3 bases, with 10 bases between the two germline ends. CDR1 and CDR2 from the germline V gene are MDHEN and SYDVKM. The CDR3 spans 14 residues. The CDR3 coding sequence is TGTGCCAGCAGTTTACCCCAGGGCAAAGAGACCCAGTACTTC. Amino acids: CASSLPQGKETQYF.

The chain carries TRBV20-1 and TRBJ2-4; 7 nucleotides line up with TRBD1. V was pared by 8 bases and J by 0 bases, with 7 bases of the junction left unmatched. The germline gives CDR1 DFQATT, CDR2 SNEGSKA (reference sequence). The CDR3 extends over 14 amino acids. CDR3 bases: TGCAGTACGACAGGGAAACCAGCCAAAAACATTCAGTACTTC. Translation gives CSTTGKPAKNIQYF.

This clonotype was counted only a few times. This sequence joins TRBV12-3 or TRBV12-4 and TRBJ2-7; no clear D gene. The CDR3 runs to 13 residues. V shed 4 bases and J shed 6 bases, with 13 bases lying between them. The CDR3 loop reads CASSSQDPPEQYF. In DNA form, the CDR3 reads TGTGCCAGCAGTTCCCAGGACCCACCCGAGCAGTACTTC.

Written as DNA, the CDR3 is TGTGCCAGCAGTAATTCGAGACGCTCTGGAAACACCATATATTTT. Its protein product is CASSNSRRSGNTIYF. The chain is built from TRBV25-1 and TRBJ1-3, with D unclear. Germline-derived CDR1 and CDR2 are MGHDK and SYGVNS. V lost 5 bases, J lost 0 bases, and 11 bases lay in between. CDR3 length: 15 amino acids.

This clonotype has just a few counts. V is TRBV6-2 or TRBV6-3 and J is TRBJ2-7, with D possibly matching TRBD1 (6 bases). V was shortened by 5 bases and J by 3 bases, with 8 bases between the two germline ends. This CDR3 has 12 amino acids. From germline, CDR1 is MNHEY and CDR2 SVGEGT. The CDR3 spells CASSNRVYEQYF. The CDR3 coding sequence is TGTGCCAGCAGTAACAGGGTCTACGAGCAGTACTTC.

This chain connects TRBV18 to TRBJ1-5, with D unresolved. The V gene lost 3 bases and the J gene lost 4 bases, with 10 bases spanning the gap. This CDR3 is 14 amino acids long. Germline V lookup: CDR1 KGHSH, CDR2 LQKENI. CDR3 in DNA: TGTGCCAGCTCACCGGGCCAGCAGAATCAGCCCCAGCATTTT. Amino acid sequence: CASSPGQQNQPQHF. Together with reference TRBV18 and TRBJ1-5, the CDR3 gives the full variable domain: NAGVMQNPRHLVRRRGQEARLRCSPMKGHSHVYWYRQLPEEGLKFMVYLQKENIIDESGMPKERFSAEFPKEGPSILRIQQVVRGDSAAYFCASSPGQQNQPQHFGDGTRLSIL.

The rearrangement joins TRBV7-6 to TRBJ1-2, with no clear D. Trimming pared 2 bases from V and 4 bases from J, leaving 17 bases between. The CDR3 is 16 amino acids. CDR1 and CDR2 (germline): SGHVS, FNYEAQ. This chain's CDR3 is CASSLSISSGAYGYTF. The CDR3 coding sequence is TGTGCCAGCAGCTTAAGTATAAGTTCCGGAGCCTATGGCTACACCTTC.